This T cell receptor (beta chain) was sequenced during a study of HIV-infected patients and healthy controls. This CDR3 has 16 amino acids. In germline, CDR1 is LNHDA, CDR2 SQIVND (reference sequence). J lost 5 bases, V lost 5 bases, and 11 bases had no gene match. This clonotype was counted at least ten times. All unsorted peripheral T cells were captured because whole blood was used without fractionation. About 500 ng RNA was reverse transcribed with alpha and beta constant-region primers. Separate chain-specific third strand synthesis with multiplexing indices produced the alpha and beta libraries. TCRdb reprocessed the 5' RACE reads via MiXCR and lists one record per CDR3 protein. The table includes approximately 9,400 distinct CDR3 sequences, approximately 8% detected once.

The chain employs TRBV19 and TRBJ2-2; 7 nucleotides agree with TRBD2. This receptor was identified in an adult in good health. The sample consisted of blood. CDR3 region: CASSPPRGDYTGELFF. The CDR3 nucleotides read TGTGCCAGTAGTCCGCCCCGTGGGGACTATACCGGGGAGCTGTTTTTT.